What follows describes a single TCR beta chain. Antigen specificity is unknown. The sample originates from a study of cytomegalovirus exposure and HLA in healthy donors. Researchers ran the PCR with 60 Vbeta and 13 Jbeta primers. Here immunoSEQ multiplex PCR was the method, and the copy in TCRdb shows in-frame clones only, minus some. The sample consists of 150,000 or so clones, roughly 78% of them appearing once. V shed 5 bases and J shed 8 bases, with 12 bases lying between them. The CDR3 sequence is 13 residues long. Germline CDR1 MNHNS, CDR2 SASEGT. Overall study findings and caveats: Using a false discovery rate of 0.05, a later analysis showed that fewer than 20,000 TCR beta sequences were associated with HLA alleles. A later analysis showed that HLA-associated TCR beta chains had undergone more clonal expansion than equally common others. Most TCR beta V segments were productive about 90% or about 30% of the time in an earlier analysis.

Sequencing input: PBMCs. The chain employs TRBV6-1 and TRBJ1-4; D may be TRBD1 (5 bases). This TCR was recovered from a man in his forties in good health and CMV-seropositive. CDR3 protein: CASSPGNREKLFF. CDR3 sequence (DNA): TGTGCCAGCAGTCCAGGGAACAGAGAAAAACTGTTTTTT.